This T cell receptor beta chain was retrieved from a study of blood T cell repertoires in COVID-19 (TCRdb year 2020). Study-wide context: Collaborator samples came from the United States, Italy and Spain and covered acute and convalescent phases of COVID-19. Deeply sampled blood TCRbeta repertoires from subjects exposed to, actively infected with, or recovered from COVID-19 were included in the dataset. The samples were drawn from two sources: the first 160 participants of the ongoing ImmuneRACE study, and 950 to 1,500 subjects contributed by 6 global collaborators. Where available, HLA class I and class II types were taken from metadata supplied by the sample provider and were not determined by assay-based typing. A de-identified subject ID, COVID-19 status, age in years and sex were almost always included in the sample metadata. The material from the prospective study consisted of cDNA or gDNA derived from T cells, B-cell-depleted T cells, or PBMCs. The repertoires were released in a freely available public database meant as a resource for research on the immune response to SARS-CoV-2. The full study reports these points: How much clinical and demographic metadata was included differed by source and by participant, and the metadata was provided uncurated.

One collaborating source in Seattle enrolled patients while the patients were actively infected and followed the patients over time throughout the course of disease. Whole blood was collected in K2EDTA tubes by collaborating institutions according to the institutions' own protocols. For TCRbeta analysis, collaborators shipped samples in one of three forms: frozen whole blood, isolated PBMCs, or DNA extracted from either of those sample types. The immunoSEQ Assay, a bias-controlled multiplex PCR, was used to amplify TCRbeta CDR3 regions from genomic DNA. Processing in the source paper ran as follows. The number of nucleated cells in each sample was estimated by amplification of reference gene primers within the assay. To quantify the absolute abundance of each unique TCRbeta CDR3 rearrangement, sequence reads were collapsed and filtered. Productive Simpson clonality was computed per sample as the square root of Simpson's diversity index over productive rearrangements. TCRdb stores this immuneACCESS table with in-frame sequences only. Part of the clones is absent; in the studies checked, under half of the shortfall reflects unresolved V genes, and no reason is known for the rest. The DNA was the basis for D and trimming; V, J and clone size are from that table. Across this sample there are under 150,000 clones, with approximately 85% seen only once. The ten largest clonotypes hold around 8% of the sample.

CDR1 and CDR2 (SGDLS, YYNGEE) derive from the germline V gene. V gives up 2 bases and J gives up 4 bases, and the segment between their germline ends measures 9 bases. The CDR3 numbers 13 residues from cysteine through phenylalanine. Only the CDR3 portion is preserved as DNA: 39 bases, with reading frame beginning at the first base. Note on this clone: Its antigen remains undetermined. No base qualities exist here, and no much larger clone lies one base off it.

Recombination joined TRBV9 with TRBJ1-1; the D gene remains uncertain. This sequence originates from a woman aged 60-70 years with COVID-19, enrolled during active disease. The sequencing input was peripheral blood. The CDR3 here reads CASSVRLGTEAFF. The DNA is TGTGCCAGCAGCGTGAGGTTGGGCACTGAAGCTTTCTTT.